Listed here are 7 T cell receptor beta chains from one sample, sequenced in a study of blood T cell repertoires in COVID-19. Libraries were prepared by immunoSEQ multiplex PCR; TCRdb keeps only in-frame clonotypes and omits some of them. The sample shows 400,000 or so clones, approximately 90% of them seen only once. Sequencing used peripheral blood. These receptors were taken from a man aged 18 to 29 with COVID-19, enrolled during active disease.

J is TRBJ2-2 and V is TRBV19; 8 nucleotides match TRBD2. Germline V lookup: CDR1 LNHDA, CDR2 SQIVND (reference sequence). Trimming at V came to 0 bases and at J to 6 bases, leaving 12 bases not matched to a gene. The CDR3 totals 18 residues. As DNA, the CDR3 is TGTGCCAGTAGTATAGAACTGGGACTAGTAGTGTTGTCCGGGGAGCTGTTTTTT. It yields the protein CASSIELGLVVLSGELFF.

The chain has TRBV7-9 and TRBJ2-5; perhaps TRBD2 as D (5 bases). Per germline, CDR1 SEHNR and CDR2 FQNEAQ (reference sequence). Trimming removed 2 bases from V and 4 bases from J, with 11 bases in between. This CDR3 is 14 amino acids long. In nucleotides, the CDR3 is TGTGCCAGCAGCTTAAATTCGGGGTTAGAGACCCAGTACTTC. It yields the protein CASSLNSGLETQYF.

The chain combines TRBV18 with TRBJ1-3, with TRBD1 matching over 7 bases. Germline V CDR1 and CDR2: KGHSH, LQKENI. The CDR3 has 15 residues. V was pared by 3 bases and J by 3 bases, with 5 bases of the junction left unmatched. The CDR3 is CASSPGDSNGNTIYF. The CDR3 DNA follows: TGTGCCAGCTCACCGGGGGACAGTAATGGAAACACCATATATTTT. Supplemented by reference TRBV18 and TRBJ1-3, the full variable domain reads NAGVMQNPRHLVRRRGQEARLRCSPMKGHSHVYWYRQLPEEGLKFMVYLQKENIIDESGMPKERFSAEFPKEGPSILRIQQVVRGDSAAYFCASSPGDSNGNTIYFGEGSWLTVV.

V usage is TRBV21-1 and J usage is TRBJ2-2; the D call TRBD1 from the table was never checked on the DNA. TRBV21-1 is deemed a pseudogene. The CDR3 covers 16 residues. The CDR3 DNA reads as TGTGCCAGCAGCCGGGCGAGACAGGGATTCGGCGGGGAGCTGTTTTTT. It encodes CASSRARQGFGGELFF.

This chain links TRBV5-6 with TRBJ1-2; D remains unclear. The CDR3 is 12 amino acids. Between the trimmed V and J ends, which lost 0 bases and 8 bases, there was a span of 8 bases. The germline V gene encodes CDR1 SGHDT and CDR2 YYEEEE. The CDR3 nucleotides are TGTGCCAGCAGCTTGGGCGGGCCGGGCTACACCTTC. This gives the protein CASSLGGPGYTF.

This chain links TRBV12-5 with TRBJ1-1; no clear D gene. This CDR3 has 16 residues. Trimming cost V 0 bases and J 1 base, with 12 bases left between them. In germline, CDR1 is LGHNT, CDR2 FRNRAP. CDR3 loop: CASGLVRYGKNTEAFF. The CDR3 region has the DNA TGTGCTAGTGGTTTGGTACGCTACGGTAAGAACACTGAAGCTTTCTTT.

The chain couples TRBV10-2 to TRBJ2-7; D perhaps matches TRBD1 (6 bases). CDR1 and CDR2 from the germline V gene are WSHSY and SAAADI. The CDR3 runs to 14 residues. With 5 bases removed from V and 4 bases from J, the gap between germline ends came to 15 bases. The CDR3 loop is CASSTGFAGYEQYF. The CDR3 nucleotides read TGCGCCAGCAGTACAGGGTTCGCGGGTTACGAGCAGTACTTC.